This T cell receptor (beta chain) was found in a study of cytomegalovirus exposure and HLA in healthy donors. Study outcomes and limitations: Some segments of the V type, notably TRBV6-2 and TRBV6-3, were excluded as indistinguishable.

PCR used 60 Vbeta primers and 13 Jbeta primers. This table comes from immunoSEQ multiplex PCR, and its TCRdb copy is limited to in-frame clones, with some not included. The sample has tens of thousands of clones, 75% to 85% seen once. In regard to this clone: As yet, its antigen is unknown.

This CDR3 spans 15 amino acids. The V end was cut by 7 bases, the J end by 4 bases, with 22 bases between. The germline CDR1 and CDR2 sequences are GTSNPN and SVGIG (reference sequence). This chain links TRBV30 with TRBJ1-1, with D possibly TRBD1 on 6 matching bases. What was sequenced was PBMCs. This sequence originates from a human donor in good health. This CDR3 reads CASSPWGEGGTEAFF. For the CDR3, the DNA is TGTGCCTCCTCCCCCTGGGGGGAGGGGGGCACTGAAGCTTTCTTT.